The subject of this entry is one T cell receptor beta chain. The antigen remains undetermined. The CDR3 runs 16 residues. Trimming shortened V by 0 bases and J by 7 bases, and 15 bases separated the two germline ends. CDR1 LNHNV and CDR2 YYDKDF come from the germline V gene (reference sequence). Genomic DNA templated the TCR beta VDJ and CDR3 profiling. TCRdb reprocessed the reads via MiXCR and lists one record per CDR3 protein. Seen here are more than 150,000 distinct CDR3 sequences, 64% observed once, and the top ten hold roughly 50%. These data belong to a study of CD8+CD57+ T cells in acquired aplastic anemia. The study, taken as a whole, reports: Overlap between patients and controls comprised just under 30 CD8+ CDR3 sequences.

The material sequenced was sorted CD4+, CD8+, or CD8+CD57+ T cells (not recorded which) from PBMCs. This sequence originates from a human donor with severe aplastic anemia or a healthy control (not recorded which). The chain links TRBV15 to TRBJ1-4; D is possibly TRBD1 (6 bases). The CDR3 protein is CATSRDRRGGSEKLFF. CDR3 nucleotides: TGTGCCACCAGCAGAGATCGCAGGGGCGGGAGTGAAAAACTGTTTTTT.